Following are 9 T cell receptor beta chains from one sample sequenced in a study of cytomegalovirus exposure and HLA in healthy donors. In the PCR, 60 Vbeta and 13 Jbeta primers were used. Method: immunoSEQ multiplex PCR; TCRdb's copy keeps in-frame clones and lacks some. The table lists about 190,000 clones, about 80% of them singletons. The sample taken for sequencing was PBMCs. The receptors stem from a woman in her 30s in good health and CMV-seropositive.

The rearrangement joins TRBV27 to TRBJ2-7; D perhaps matches TRBD1 (6 bases). The CDR3 contains 15 residues. Trimming pared 0 bases from V and 3 bases from J, leaving 12 bases between. Per germline, CDR1 MNHEY and CDR2 SMNVEV (reference sequence). The CDR3 DNA reads as TGTGCCAGCAGTTTATCGTCGGACAGCAACTACGAGCAGTACTTC. This codes for CASSLSSDSNYEQYF.

The chain recombines TRBV6-5 with TRBJ2-7, with 8 bases fitting TRBD2. The V and J ends lost 5 bases and 5 bases, in that order; junction bases with no gene match: 5. The CDR3 is 13 residues long. The V gene's germline CDR1 is MNHEY and CDR2 SVGAGI. CDR3 coding DNA: TGTGCCAGCAGTGATAGCGGGACTAACGAGCAGTACTTC. The encoded protein is CASSDSGTNEQYF.

V is TRBV6-1 and J is TRBJ1-1; D is possibly TRBD1 (6 bases). The V gene's germline CDR1 is MNHNS and CDR2 SASEGT. V lost 4 bases, J lost 0 bases, and 6 bases lay in between. CDR3 length equals 13 residues. The CDR3 here is CASSGDMNTEAFF. CDR3 DNA: TGTGCCAGCAGTGGGGACATGAACACTGAAGCTTTCTTT.

V gene TRBV6-5 combines with J gene TRBJ1-2, with D perhaps matching TRBD1 (5 bases). Trimming cost V 6 bases and J 5 bases, with 7 bases left between them. This CDR3 is built from 11 residues. Germline V gene lookup returns CDR1 MNHEY and CDR2 SVGAGI. CDR3 region: CASRGVYGYTF. CDR3 coding DNA: TGTGCCAGCAGAGGGGTGTATGGCTACACCTTC.

The chain links TRBV5-1 to TRBJ1-1; D gene ambiguous. The germline gives CDR1 SGHRS, CDR2 YFSETQ. The V end lost 0 bases, the J end lost 0 bases, and 9 bases lay between the germline ends. This CDR3 spans 15 amino acids. For the CDR3, the DNA is TGCGCCAGCAGCTTGGATGTGGCTTTGAACACTGAAGCTTTCTTT. It encodes CASSLDVALNTEAFF.

This clone was counted between two and nine times. The chain carries TRBV10-3 and TRBJ2-7, with 8 bases matching TRBD1. Germline loops: CDR1 ENHRY, CDR2 SYGVKD. CDR3 length: 14 amino acids. After removal of 5 bases from V and 3 bases from J, the junction contained 6 bases not matched to a gene. This CDR3 is CAISNGTGNYEQYF. DNA of the CDR3: TGTGCCATCAGTAATGGGACAGGAAACTACGAGCAGTACTTC.

The chain's CDR3 is CASSLYSGGFQETQYF. The CDR3 DNA reads as TGTGCCAGCAGTTTATATAGCGGGGGGTTCCAAGAGACCCAGTACTTC. The chain uses TRBV28 and TRBJ2-5, with 10 bases aligning to TRBD2. The germline V gene encodes CDR1 MDHEN and CDR2 SYDVKM. The CDR3 has 16 amino acids. J lost 1 base, V lost 1 base, and 3 bases had no gene match.

V and J are TRBV25-1 and TRBJ2-1; D remains unclear. The CDR3 has 14 amino acids. Trimming removed 3 bases from V and 5 bases from J, with 11 bases in between. Germline V lookup: CDR1 MGHDK, CDR2 SYGVNS. The CDR3 DNA sequence: TGTGCCAGCAGTGAGGAACTAAGGAACAATGAGCAGTTCTTC. As protein: CASSEELRNNEQFF.

The chain has TRBV7-7 and TRBJ1-3; tentative D call: TRBD1 (5 bases). Germline loops: CDR1 SSHAT, CDR2 FNYEAQ (reference sequence). CDR3 size: 21 residues. The CDR3 sequence is CANSLFGGSPRRIHDGDTIYF. The CDR3 DNA is TGTGCTAACAGCTTATTCGGGGGGTCCCCTCGGCGGATTCACGACGGTGACACCATATATTTT.